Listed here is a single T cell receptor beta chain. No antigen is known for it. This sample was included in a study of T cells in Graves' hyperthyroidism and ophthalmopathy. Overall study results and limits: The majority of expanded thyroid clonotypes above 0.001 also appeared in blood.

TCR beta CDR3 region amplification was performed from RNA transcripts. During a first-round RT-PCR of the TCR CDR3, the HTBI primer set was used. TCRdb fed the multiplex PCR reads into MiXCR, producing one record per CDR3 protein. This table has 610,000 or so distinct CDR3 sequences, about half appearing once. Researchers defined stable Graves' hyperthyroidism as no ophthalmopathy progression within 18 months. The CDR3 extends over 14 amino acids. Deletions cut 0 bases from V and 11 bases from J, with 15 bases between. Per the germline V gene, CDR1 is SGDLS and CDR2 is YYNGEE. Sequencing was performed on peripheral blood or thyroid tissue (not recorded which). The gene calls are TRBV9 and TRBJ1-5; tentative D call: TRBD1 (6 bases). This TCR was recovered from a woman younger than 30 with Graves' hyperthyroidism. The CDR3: CASSVAPDSQTQHF. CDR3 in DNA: TGTGCCAGCAGCGTAGCGCCGGACAGCCAGACCCAGCATTTT.